These 10 T cell receptor beta chains came from one sample sequenced in a study of T cell responses to AZD1222 COVID-19 vaccine. TCRdb keeps only in-frame clones here, not all; method: immunoSEQ multiplex PCR. The table lists 90,000 to 120,000 clones, roughly 89% of them singletons. The sequencing here drew on peripheral blood, taken on day 0 of AZD1222 vaccination. The receptor set was obtained from an adult in good health.

V is TRBV7-8 and J is TRBJ2-3; D not certain. The CDR3 consists of 14 residues. CDR1 SGHVS and CDR2 FQNEAQ come from the germline V gene. V lost 1 base and J 5 bases, leaving 10 bases between the germline ends. CDR3 coding DNA: TGTGCCAGCAGCTTAGGATTAAACCTAGATACGCAGTATTTT. Translation gives CASSLGLNLDTQYF. The full variable domain, rest sourced from reference TRBV7-8 and TRBJ2-3, is GAGVSQSPRYKVAKRGQDVALRCDPISGHVSLFWYQQALGQGPEFLTYFQNEAQLDKSGLPSDRFFAERPEGSVSTLKIQRTQQEDSAVYLCASSLGLNLDTQYFGPGTRLTVL.

CDR3 amino acids: CASSPSGAQETQYF. Here the CDR3 DNA reads TGTGCCAGCAGTCCTAGCGGGGCCCAAGAGACCCAGTACTTC. The chain joins TRBV28 to TRBJ2-5, with 9 bases identical to TRBD2. CDR3 length: 14 amino acids. The germline CDR1 and CDR2 sequences are MDHEN and SYDVKM. Losses at the gene ends were 5 bases for V and 1 base for J; bases not matched to a gene: 2.

The rearrangement joins TRBV5-1 to TRBJ2-5; 8 bases map to TRBD1. The CDR3 covers 16 residues. With V trimmed by 0 bases and J by 2 bases, 6 bases remained unmatched. CDR1 and CDR2 (germline): SGHRS, YFSETQ. Here the CDR3 DNA reads TGCGCCAGCAGCTTGGCGACCGGGACAGGACAAGAGACCCAGTACTTC. Protein: CASSLATGTGQETQYF.

The chain combines TRBV4-3 with TRBJ2-3, with D perhaps matching TRBD1 (6 bases). The germline gives CDR1 LGHNA, CDR2 YSLEER. The CDR3 extends over 14 amino acids. With 6 bases removed from V and 5 bases from J, the gap between germline ends came to 15 bases. The DNA for the CDR3 is TGCGCCAGCAGTTCACAGGGTACGGAAGATACGCAGTATTTT. Encoded protein: CASSSQGTEDTQYF.

The chain combines TRBV29-1 with TRBJ2-7; D possibly matches TRBD1 or TRBD2 (5 bases each). This CDR3 contains 12 residues. CDR1 is SQVTM, CDR2 ANQGSEA, per germline. Trimming shortened V by 6 bases and J by 2 bases, and 11 bases separated the two germline ends. CDR3 in DNA: TGCAGCGTCTCGACGGGACCCTACGAGCAGTACTTC. Protein sequence: CSVSTGPYEQYF.

This clone appeared once. This chain connects TRBV5-1 to TRBJ1-1; D might be TRBD1 (6 bases). The V end was cut by 2 bases, the J end by 1 base, with 12 bases between. The CDR3 has 15 amino acids. Looked up from germline, CDR1 is SGHRS and CDR2 is YFSETQ. The CDR3 region has the DNA TGCGCCAGCAGCTTTTCGGGCAGGGGGAACACTGAAGCTTTCTTT. Its protein product is CASSFSGRGNTEAFF.

V and J are TRBV10-3 and TRBJ1-3; D unclear. This CDR3 is built from 15 residues. Per the germline V gene, CDR1 is ENHRY and CDR2 is SYGVKD. Trimming stripped 3 bases from V and 5 bases from J, with 14 bases between. The CDR3 coding sequence is TGTGCCATCAGTGATAGTTCGCAGATTCGAAACACCATATATTTT. Encoded protein: CAISDSSQIRNTIYF.

The rearrangement links TRBV4-3 to TRBJ2-1; D not certain. Germline V CDR1 and CDR2: LGHNA, YSLEER. The CDR3 consists of 17 residues. Trimming took off 0 bases at V and 1 base at J, with 13 bases between the two ends. The chain's CDR3 is CASSQDYSQRSYNEQFF. CDR3 nucleotides: TGCGCCAGCAGCCAAGATTACAGCCAGAGGTCCTACAATGAGCAGTTCTTC.

The rearrangement joins TRBV7-9 to TRBJ2-1; 8 nucleotides align to TRBD1. The CDR3 has 13 residues. CDR1 and CDR2 (germline): SEHNR, FQNEAQ (reference sequence). For the CDR3, the DNA is TGTGGCACAGGGGGAGTCGGAGCAAGTGAGCAGTTCTTC. Its protein product is CGTGGVGASEQFF.

The chain has TRBV9 and TRBJ2-1, with TRBD1 identical over 7 bases. CDR1 is SGDLS and CDR2 is YYNGEE in the germline V gene. The CDR3 loop spans 12 amino acids. J was trimmed by 14 bases and V by 2 bases; bases with no gene match: 7. The CDR3 DNA is TGTGCCAGCAGCGTGGGGCAGGGGGAGAAGTTCTTC. Translated: CASSVGQGEKFF.